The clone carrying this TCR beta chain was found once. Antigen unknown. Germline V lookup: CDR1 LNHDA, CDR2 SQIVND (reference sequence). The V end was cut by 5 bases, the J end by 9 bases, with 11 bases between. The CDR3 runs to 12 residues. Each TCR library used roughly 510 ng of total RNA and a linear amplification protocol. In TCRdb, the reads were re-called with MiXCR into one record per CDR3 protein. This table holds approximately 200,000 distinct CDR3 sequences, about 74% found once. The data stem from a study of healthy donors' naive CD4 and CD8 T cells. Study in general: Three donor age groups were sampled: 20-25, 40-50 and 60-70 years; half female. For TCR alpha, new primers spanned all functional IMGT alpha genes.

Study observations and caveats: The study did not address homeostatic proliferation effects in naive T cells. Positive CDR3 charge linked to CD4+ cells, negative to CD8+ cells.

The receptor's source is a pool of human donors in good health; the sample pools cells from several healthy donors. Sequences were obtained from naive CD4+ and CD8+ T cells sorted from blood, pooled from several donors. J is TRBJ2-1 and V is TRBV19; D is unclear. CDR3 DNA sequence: TGTGCCAGTAGTCAAAAAGACCCTGAGCAGTTCTTC. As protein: CASSQKDPEQFF.